The 13 T cell receptor beta chains presented below share a single source sample, sequenced in a study of untreated major depressive disorder. TCRdb's copy holds only in-frame clones and misses some; the assay was immunoSEQ multiplex PCR. This sample yields 20,000 or so clones, of which more than 75% are seen a single time; approximately 0.82% belongs to the top ten. Sequencing input: CD4+ T cells from PBMCs. Receptors originate from a woman in her twenties or thirties in good health.

This clone was observed once. Here the CDR3 reads CASSLGRLAGGPYEQYF. For the CDR3, the DNA is TGTGCCAGCAGCTTAGGGAGACTAGCGGGAGGTCCCTACGAGCAGTACTTC. The rearrangement joins TRBV7-8 to TRBJ2-7, with TRBD2 matching 13 bases. This CDR3 region has 17 residues. Per germline, CDR1 SGHVS and CDR2 FQNEAQ. V lost 1 base and J lost 2; bases outside the gene matches: 5.

The gene calls are TRBV5-6 and TRBJ1-5, with 7 positions matching TRBD1. V trimming: 0 bases; J trimming: 4 bases; junction bases outside the gene matches: 1. The CDR3 has 14 residues. Germline-derived CDR1 and CDR2 are SGHDT and YYEEEE. CDR3 sequence reads: CASSLAGQNQPQHF. The CDR3 nucleotides read TGTGCCAGCAGCTTGGCGGGACAGAATCAGCCCCAGCATTTT.

This chain joins TRBV19 and TRBJ1-4, with D perhaps matching TRBD1 (5 bases). V gave up 3 bases and J gave up 10 bases, with 6 bases separating them. The CDR3 consists of 11 residues. Germline loops: CDR1 LNHDA, CDR2 SQIVND (reference sequence). This CDR3 reads CASSIGGKLFF. CDR3 DNA: TGTGCCAGTAGTATCGGGGGAAAACTGTTTTTT.

For the CDR3, the DNA is TGTGCCAATGGACTAGCGGGAGTGGACGAGCAGTACTTC. As protein: CANGLAGVDEQYF. This rearrangement joins TRBV5-8 to TRBJ2-7; 13 nucleotides line up with TRBD2. This CDR3 has 13 amino acids. Trimming took 9 bases from V and 5 from J; bases not matched to a gene: 5. Germline V CDR1 and CDR2: SGHTS, YDEGEE. Looking up the rest from reference TRBV5-8 and TRBJ2-7 gives the full variable domain: EAGVTQSPTHLIKTRGQQATLRCSPISGHTSVYWYQQALGLGLQFLLWYDEGEERNRGNFPPRFSGRQFPNYSSELNVNALELEDSALYLCANGLAGVDEQYFGPGTRLTVT.

To note about this clone: A junction end diverges from the germline sequence, so it may reflect a read error. This rearrangement joins TRBV11-2 to TRBJ2-5; D possibly matches TRBD1 or TRBD2 (5 bases each). Germline CDR1 reads SGHAT; CDR2 reads FQNNGV. This CDR3 has 15 residues. The CDR3 DNA reads TGTGCCAGCAGCTTATTACCCGGGACCCAAGAAACCCAGTACTTC. This sequence encodes CASSLLPGTQETQYF.

The chain is built from TRBV2 and TRBJ2-1; D unclear. V lost 6 bases and J lost 6, with 9 bases in between. This CDR3 region has 12 residues. Per the germline V gene, CDR1 is SNHLY and CDR2 is FYNNEI. The CDR3 region has the DNA TGTGCCAGCAGAGGGCTGCGCAATGAGCAGTTCTTC. This gives the protein CASRGLRNEQFF.

V and J are TRBV7-2 and TRBJ2-2; 11 nucleotides agree with TRBD1. In germline, CDR1 is SGHTA, CDR2 FQGNSA. Trimming took 5 bases from V and 7 from J; bases not matched to a gene: 9. The CDR3 totals 16 residues. The CDR3 loop is CASSPAGQGVGGELFF. The CDR3 region has the DNA TGTGCCAGCAGCCCGGCGGGACAGGGGGTAGGCGGGGAGCTGTTTTTT. The full variable domain, rest sourced from reference TRBV7-2 and TRBJ2-2, is GAGVSQSPSNKVTEKGKDVELRCDPISGHTALYWYRQSLGQGLEFLIYFQGNSAPDKSGLPSDRFSAERTGGSVSTLTIQRTQQEDSAVYLCASSPAGQGVGGELFFGEGSRLTVL.

The chain links TRBV5-1 to TRBJ1-1, with TRBD1 identical over 9 bases. This CDR3 is built from 17 residues. The V gene's germline CDR1 is SGHRS and CDR2 YFSETQ. V lost 1 base to trimming and J lost 2 bases; unmatched junction nucleotides: 9. CDR3 amino acids: CASSLNLRDRVNTEAFF. Written as DNA, the CDR3 is TGCGCCAGCAGCTTGAACCTTAGGGACAGGGTTAACACTGAAGCTTTCTTT.

The chain couples TRBV28 to TRBJ1-1; D is undetermined. Germline CDR1 reads MDHEN; CDR2 reads SYDVKM. Trimming took 6 bases from V and 0 from J, leaving 8 bases between them. There are 13 residues in the CDR3. This CDR3 reads CASRMSLNTEAFF. CDR3 in DNA: TGTGCCAGCAGGATGAGTTTGAACACTGAAGCTTTCTTT.

The rearrangement links TRBV14 to TRBJ1-4; 7 bases map to TRBD1. V was clipped by 4 bases and J by 3 bases; unmatched bases: 8. Per the germline V gene, CDR1 is SGHDN and CDR2 is FVKESK. The CDR3 sequence is 16 residues long. The CDR3 DNA follows: TGTGCCAGCAGCCGGTCAGGGGGAAGCTCTAATGAAAAACTGTTTTTT. It translates to CASSRSGGSSNEKLFF.

The rearrangement joins TRBV7-2 to TRBJ2-2; D ambiguous. V was cut by 2 bases and J by 9 bases, with 10 bases left in between. This CDR3 has 13 residues. Germline-derived CDR1 and CDR2 are SGHTA and FQGNSA. CDR3 bases: TGTGCCAGCAGCTTAACTTCGGAGAGGGAGCTGTTTTTT. Amino acid sequence: CASSLTSERELFF.

In this sample, this clone turned up once. This rearrangement joins TRBV2 to TRBJ2-1; D possibly uses TRBD1 or TRBD2 (5 bases each). Deletions cut 1 base from V and 4 bases from J, with 8 bases between. This CDR3 region has 14 residues. Germline CDR1 is SNHLY and CDR2 is FYNNEI. CDR3: CASSEEGPYNEQFF. The CDR3 bases are TGTGCCAGCAGTGAAGAGGGACCTTACAATGAGCAGTTCTTC. The full variable domain, with the rest looked up from reference TRBV2 and TRBJ2-1, is EPEVTQTPSHQVTQMGQEVILRCVPISNHLYFYWYRQILGQKVEFLVSFYNNEISEKSEIFDDQFSVERPDGSNFTLKIRSTKLEDSAMYFCASSEEGPYNEQFFGPGTRLTVL.

The CDR3 loop reads CASSVHRETPYEQYF. As DNA, the CDR3 is TGCGCCAGCAGCGTCCACAGGGAAACCCCGTACGAGCAGTACTTC. The chain combines TRBV5-1 with TRBJ2-7; possibly TRBD1 for D (6 bases). CDR3 length: 15 amino acids. The germline CDR1 and CDR2 sequences are SGHRS and YFSETQ. The V gene lost 4 bases and the J gene lost 4 bases, with 18 bases spanning the gap.